This TCR beta chain was sequenced for a study of beta chain features in type 1 diabetes. The entirety of the isolated RNA underwent reverse transcription, so expressed TCRB transcripts were sequenced. Profiled with immunoSEQ multiplex PCR; TCRdb holds only in-frame clones, not every one. The sample records about 16,000 clones, about three quarters being singletons. About this clone: Its antigen is undetermined.

The CDR3 sequence is 15 residues long. CDR1 is SGHVS, CDR2 FQNEAQ, per germline. V shed 4 bases, J shed 7 bases, and the junction held 12 bases outside the gene matches. Study-wide results and limits: All four CD4+ subsets from Type 1 diabetes patients carried moderately but significantly shorter TCRB CDR3s.

Sequenced input: stem cell memory CD4+ T cells from blood. The chain couples TRBV7-8 to TRBJ2-5, with 7 bases that match TRBD2. The receptor's source is a man aged 25 to 45 with type 1 diabetes. The CDR3, as DNA: TGTGCCAGCAGCTCGCGGACTGCGGGCGGGGGGACCCAGTACTTC. Translated: CASSSRTAGGGTQYF.